These 5 T cell receptor beta chains share one sample of origin, sequenced in a study of Graves' ophthalmopathy and Graves' hyperthyroidism. Using RNA transcripts, the TCR beta CDR3 regions were amplified. HTBI primers served in a first-round RT-PCR, which a second-round multiplex PCR followed. TCRdb processed the multiplex PCR reads anew with MiXCR; each CDR3 protein has one entry. The sample shows 200,000 to 300,000 distinct CDR3 sequences, around 42% of them seen only once. The material sequenced was peripheral blood. The receptors were sampled from an adult man with Graves' ophthalmopathy.

This clonotype was recorded only once. The genes are TRBV20-1 and TRBJ2-7; TRBD2 might be the D (5 bases). This CDR3 has 14 residues. From germline, CDR1 is DFQATT and CDR2 SNEGSKA (reference sequence). The ends were cut back, 6 bases at V and 1 base at J, with 16 bases in the middle. As DNA, the CDR3 is TGCAGTGCCAACGGAGTAGCGCCTTCCTACGAGCAGTACTTC. Its protein product is CSANGVAPSYEQYF.

The V call is TRBV20-1, the J call TRBJ2-2; D remains ambiguous. This CDR3 is 11 amino acids long. The V gene lost 7 bases and the J gene lost 5 bases, with 8 bases spanning the gap. Germline CDR1 and CDR2: DFQATT and SNEGSKA (reference sequence). The CDR3 DNA reads as TGCAGTGTTCGGCGGACCGGGGAGCTGTTTTTT. Translated, it gives CSVRRTGELFF.

The J gene is TRBJ1-1, the V gene TRBV7-4; D might be TRBD1 (5 bases). This CDR3 has 12 residues. The ends were cut back, 10 bases at V and 4 bases at J, with 13 bases in the middle. Germline lookup yields CDR1 SGHVT and CDR2 SQSDAQ. CDR3 in amino acids: CANDRGGTEAFF. In DNA, the CDR3 is TGTGCCAACGACCGGGGGGGCACTGAAGCTTTCTTT.

V and J are TRBV7-9 and TRBJ2-5; D is perhaps TRBD1 (6 bases). The CDR3 runs 14 residues. V shed 4 bases and J shed 3 bases, with 12 bases lying between them. Germline values: CDR1 SEHNR, CDR2 FQNEAQ (reference sequence). In nucleotides, the CDR3 is TGTGCCAGCAGCTCATCGGGACACAAAGAGACCCAGTACTTC. Amino acid sequence: CASSSSGHKETQYF.

This clonotype came up many times. This chain links TRBV7-9 with TRBJ1-1; D gene unclear. The germline CDR1 and CDR2 sequences are SEHNR and FQNEAQ (reference sequence). The CDR3 runs to 13 residues. Trimming took off 2 bases at V and 0 bases at J, with 4 bases between the two ends. CDR3 in amino acids: CASSLRLNTEAFF. Here the CDR3 DNA reads TGTGCCAGCAGCTTAAGGCTGAACACTGAAGCTTTCTTT.